The text below deals with one TCR beta chain. Its specificity is not known. TCRdb ran MiXCR on the RT-PCR reads and lists one entry per CDR3 protein. This sample yields around 790,000 distinct CDR3 sequences, of which roughly 20% are seen a single time; 10% to 13% belongs to the top ten. The data originate from a study of response to subunit inactivated influenza vaccine. Findings and caveats of the study: A suggestion made by the authors is that each seasonal influenza vaccination recruits few new T cells.

Germline CDR1 reads DFQATT; CDR2 reads SNEGSKA (reference sequence). Trimming stripped 6 bases from V and 5 bases from J, with 13 bases between. CDR3 length: 12 amino acids. The chain is built from TRBV20-1 and TRBJ2-5; D remains unclear. This clonotype was sampled from a man aged 50 to 59 who received an inactivated influenza vaccine. The sequencing here drew on PBMCs from blood, taken 5 days after vaccination. The CDR3 DNA is TGCAGTGCCCGGACCCTGGGGGAGACCCAGTACTTC. Protein sequence: CSARTLGETQYF.